Below, 14 T cell receptor beta chains from the same sample are listed, as sequenced in a study of glioma-infiltrating T cells. Using RNA template, CDR3s of TCR alpha and beta were amplified with iRepertoire arm-PCR. Using its own MiXCR run on the multiplex PCR reads, TCRdb lists one record per CDR3 protein. Of more than 300,000 distinct CDR3 sequences listed, roughly two fifths are singletons. The sequenced sample was glioma tissue, nonneoplastic brain tissue, or PBMCs (not recorded which). These receptors were obtained from a human donor with low-grade glioma or glioblastoma, undergoing nonglioma brain surgery, or in good health (not recorded which).

For this clonotype: The junction departs from the called germline gene at one end, perhaps through a read error. This chain joins TRBV2 and TRBJ2-7; 10 bases line up with TRBD1. The length of the CDR3 is 16 residues. From germline, CDR1 is SNHLY and CDR2 FYNNEI. This CDR3 reads CSSRPGQGRTLYEQYF. The CDR3 DNA follows: TGTTCCAGCCGGCCGGGACAGGGGAGGACACTCTACGAGCAGTACTTC.

A remark on this clonotype: One end of the junction does not line up with germline, which may come from a read error. The gene calls are TRBV7-4 and TRBJ2-7, with 7 bases identical to TRBD1. This CDR3 has 16 residues. Germline-derived CDR1 and CDR2 are SGHVT and SQSDAQ. The CDR3 here is CASSSHRGGYSSEQYF. The CDR3 DNA is TGTGCCAGCAGTTCTCACAGGGGCGGGTACTCCTCCGAGCAGTACTTC.

This clonotype was seen a few times. This chain joins TRBV28 and TRBJ1-1; TRBD1 matches 8 bases. The germline gives CDR1 MDHEN, CDR2 SYDVKM. This CDR3 region has 14 residues. J was trimmed by 4 bases and V by 4 bases; bases with no gene match: 5. The CDR3 spells CASSSTGDATEAFF. The CDR3 bases are TGTGCCAGCAGTTCGACAGGGGATGCCACTGAAGCTTTCTTT.

As to this clonotype: A single base separates this from a much larger clone, so it may be a read error. The chain combines TRBV24-1 with TRBJ2-3; TRBD2 aligns across 9 bases. Germline V gives CDR1 KGHDR, CDR2 SFDVKD. The CDR3 spans 16 residues. Trimming removed 2 bases from V and 0 bases from J; junction bases left unmatched: 2. The CDR3 spells CATSDCTSGSTDTQYF. The CDR3 bases are TGTGCCACCAGTGATTGTACTAGCGGGAGCACAGATACGCAGTATTTT.

The chain uses TRBV28 and TRBJ2-3; 14 bases align to TRBD2. CDR1 and CDR2 (germline): MDHEN, SYDVKM. The J segment lost 5 bases and the V segment lost 6 bases, leaving 10 bases of the junction unmatched. The CDR3 length is 17 residues. The CDR3, as DNA: TGTGCCAGCAGGCCGGGACTAGCGGGAGCCGGCGGAGATACGCAGTATTTT. Its translation: CASRPGLAGAGGDTQYF.

In its sample, this clonotype was seen a few times. The chain combines TRBV7-9 with TRBJ2-1; 9 bases are a match to TRBD1. The CDR3 is 13 amino acids. The junction had 6 bases not matched to a gene; V was cut back by 3 bases and J by 12 bases. Germline V gives CDR1 SEHNR, CDR2 FQNEAQ (reference sequence). The CDR3 is CASSLTQGAWQFF. CDR3 DNA: TGTGCCAGCAGCTTGACACAGGGGGCATGGCAGTTCTTC.

This chain uses TRBV29-1 with TRBJ2-1, with TRBD2 identical over 11 bases. The CDR3 has 17 residues. V lost 5 bases, J lost 8 bases, and 17 bases stayed unmatched. CDR1 is SQVTM and CDR2 is ANQGSEA in the germline V gene. In DNA form, the CDR3 reads TGCAGCGTTCTTGATAGCGGGAGGGCCGGGATGATAGATGAGCAGTTCTTC. This sequence encodes CSVLDSGRAGMIDEQFF.

In DNA form, the CDR3 reads TGTGCCATCAGTGGATTACTAGGAAACACCATATATTTT. Its protein is CAISGLLGNTIYF. The V gene is TRBV10-3, the J gene TRBJ1-3; no firm D call. This CDR3 region has 13 residues. Trimming pared 4 bases from V and 4 bases from J, leaving 8 bases between. CDR1 is ENHRY and CDR2 is SYGVKD in the germline V gene.

This clonotype came up many times. The chain joins TRBV6-1 to TRBJ2-7, with D possibly matching TRBD2 (6 bases). Germline CDR1 reads MNHNS; CDR2 reads SASEGT. The CDR3 is 14 residues long. The ends were cut back, 7 bases at V and 2 bases at J, with 15 bases in the middle. The CDR3 loop reads CASKKPGLAYEQYF. The DNA for the CDR3 is TGTGCCAGCAAGAAGCCGGGACTGGCCTACGAGCAGTACTTC.

This clonotype showed up many times. This chain uses TRBV18 with TRBJ2-1; weak D call: TRBD1 (6 bases). Trimming took off 3 bases at V and 2 bases at J, with 20 bases between the two ends. This CDR3 has 18 residues. Germline V CDR1 and CDR2: KGHSH, LQKENI. The CDR3 DNA is TGTGCCAGCTCACCGTTCCGGGACCCTGGGGACACCTACAATGAGCAGTTCTTC. This encodes CASSPFRDPGDTYNEQFF. The full variable domain, in which reference TRBV18 and TRBJ2-1 provide the parts outside the CDR3, is NAGVMQNPRHLVRRRGQEARLRCSPMKGHSHVYWYRQLPEEGLKFMVYLQKENIIDESGMPKERFSAEFPKEGPSILRIQQVVRGDSAAYFCASSPFRDPGDTYNEQFFGPGTRLTVL.

On this clonotype itself: Mismatch with germline at one junction end may stem from a read error. The CDR3 loop is CSARDLGGGNEQSF. CDR3 coding DNA: TGCAGTGCTAGAGATCTGGGAGGAGGGAATGAGCAGTCCTTC. The chain has TRBV20-1 and TRBJ2-1; TRBD2 might be the D (6 bases). The CDR3 has 14 amino acids. Germline CDR1 reads DFQATT; CDR2 reads SNEGSKA (reference sequence).

The V gene is TRBV27, the J gene TRBJ2-7; 8 bases are a match to TRBD1. The V segment lost 1 base and the J segment 5 bases; nucleotides outside the gene matches: 7. The CDR3 is 15 residues long. From germline, CDR1 is MNHEY and CDR2 SMNVEV (reference sequence). The CDR3 DNA is TGTGCCAGCAGTTTATGGGCAGGGGGCGGGAACGAGCAGTACTTC. Protein product: CASSLWAGGGNEQYF.

J is TRBJ2-4 and V is TRBV27, with D perhaps matching TRBD1 or TRBD2 (5 bases each). The V end was cut by 5 bases, the J end by 0 bases, with 17 bases between. Germline assignment: CDR1 MNHEY and CDR2 SMNVEV (reference sequence). The CDR3 sequence is 17 residues long. The CDR3 loop reads CASSINRDRVAKNIQYF. CDR3 coding DNA: TGTGCCAGCAGTATAAACCGGGACCGGGTAGCCAAAAACATTCAGTACTTC.

This clonotype was detected ten times or more. The chain has TRBV6-1 and TRBJ1-2; 8 bases line up with TRBD1. Unmatched junction bases numbered 9, after V lost 5 bases and J lost 4 bases. Germline assignment: CDR1 MNHNS and CDR2 SASEGT. The CDR3 totals 15 residues. CDR3 coding DNA: TGTGCCAGCAGTTGGACAGGGAAGCCCCTCTATGGCTACACCTTC. Its translation: CASSWTGKPLYGYTF.